The 27 T cell receptor beta chains below were found in one sample sequenced in a study of neurological immune-mediated disorders (dated by TCRdb to the late 2010s). Libraries came from 5' RACE. The sequencer was an Illumina HiSeq 2500. The raw public reads went through TCRdb reprocessing: fastp at Q25, MiXCR clone calling, in-frame beta chains kept. Every entry covers one CDR3 protein and lists the most common genes and DNA from its rows. The sample table lists about 71,000 distinct CDR3 sequences, approximately 14% of them with a count of one. The ten most abundant clones make up 4.6% of the sample. Reading the label with the study, this specimen's time point is: longitudinal time-point 1 (baseline). Source material: PBMCs. These receptors originate from a female donor with HTLV-1-associated myelopathy (HAM/TSP).

This clonotype was seen ten or more times. The CDR3 here is CASSSPGSYEQYF. In DNA form, the CDR3 reads TGTGCCAGCAGTTCTCCAGGGTCCTACGAGCAGTACTTC. V usage is TRBV12-3 or TRBV12-4 and J usage is TRBJ2-7; a possible D gene is TRBD1 (5 bases). This CDR3 region has 13 residues. Trimming removed 4 bases at V and 1 base at J, with 8 bases between.

This clonotype turned up a few times. This sequence joins TRBV6-5 and TRBJ1-5; tentatively, D is TRBD1 (6 bases). V was trimmed by 5 bases and J by 7 bases, leaving 21 bases between them. There are 16 residues in the CDR3. Germline V CDR1 and CDR2: MNHEY, SVGAGI. For the CDR3, the DNA is TGTGCCAGCAGTAAACACGGAGGGGGGTCATGGCAGCCCCAGCATTTT. Protein product: CASSKHGGGSWQPQHF.

This clonotype was counted many times. V and J are TRBV5-1 and TRBJ1-1, with no clear D. V was pared by 2 bases and J by 2 bases, with 10 bases between. The germline V gene has CDR1 SGHRS and CDR2 YFSETQ. The CDR3 runs 14 residues. The CDR3 nucleotides are TGCGCCAGCAGCTTTCAGGACGGAAACACTGAAGCTTTCTTT. Residues: CASSFQDGNTEAFF.

This clonotype was counted at least ten times. V usage is TRBV5-1 and J usage is TRBJ2-5; 7 bases are a match to TRBD1. CDR1 is SGHRS, CDR2 YFSETQ, per germline. V was clipped by 3 bases and J by 2 bases; unmatched bases: 10. This CDR3 region has 16 residues. The CDR3 DNA follows: TGCGCCAGCAGCTCCCACCTGGGCAGGGGGCAAGAGACCCAGTACTTC. Protein: CASSSHLGRGQETQYF.

The chain recombines TRBV25-1 with TRBJ1-2, with TRBD1 as a possible D gene (5 bases). Germline assignment: CDR1 MGHDK and CDR2 SYGVNS. V was shortened by 6 bases and J by 2 bases, with 13 bases between the two germline ends. This CDR3 is built from 14 residues. CDR3 nucleotides: TGTGCCAGCAGCGAAGGAACAGGAAACTATGGCTACACCTTC. Residues: CASSEGTGNYGYTF.

This rearrangement joins TRBV2 to TRBJ2-6; tentative D call: TRBD1 (5 bases). The germline V and J ends were trimmed by 6 bases and 0 bases, with 15 bases remaining between them. There are 17 residues in the CDR3. Germline V CDR1 and CDR2: SNHLY, FYNNEI. The CDR3 nucleotides read TGTGCCAGCAGAGGCATAAGGGGTCTCTCTGGGGCCAACGTCCTGACTTTC. Translating gives CASRGIRGLSGANVLTF.

This clonotype was seen ten or more times. The CDR3 spells CASSLHAGEYNSPLHF. DNA of the CDR3: TGTGCCAGCAGTTTACACGCAGGGGAATATAATTCACCCCTCCACTTT. The J gene is TRBJ1-6, the V gene TRBV28, with a possible D match to TRBD1 (6 bases). CDR1 and CDR2 from the germline V gene are MDHEN and SYDVKM. The V end was cut by 2 bases, the J end by 4 bases, with 12 bases between. The CDR3 sequence is 16 residues long.

There are many counts of this clonotype. The chain has TRBV5-1 and TRBJ1-5; maybe TRBD1 (5 bases). The CDR3 sequence is 14 residues long. Germline V gene sequence: CDR1 SGHRS, CDR2 YFSETQ. Between the trimmed V and J ends, which lost 0 bases and 9 bases, there was a span of 13 bases. As DNA, the CDR3 is TGCGCCAGCAGCTTGGAGGGGATGGGGGGGCCCCAGCATTTT. Its translation is CASSLEGMGGPQHF.

This chain links TRBV5-5 with TRBJ2-2; tentatively, D is TRBD2 (6 bases). V lost 4 bases and J lost 4, with 14 bases in between. Per germline, CDR1 SGHKS and CDR2 YYEKEE (reference sequence). The CDR3 spans 15 residues. CDR3 nucleotides: TGTGCCAGCAGCCGGGCGGGGTCGGGCACCGGGGAGCTGTTTTTT. Protein product: CASSRAGSGTGELFF.

This clonotype appeared many times. The CDR3 here is CASGRTSNEKLFF. The CDR3 DNA sequence: TGTGCCAGCGGTCGTACGTCTAATGAAAAACTGTTTTTT. The chain uses TRBV28 and TRBJ1-4; D is ambiguous. From germline, CDR1 is MDHEN and CDR2 SYDVKM. CDR3 length: 13 amino acids. Trimming shortened V by 8 bases and J by 3 bases, and 10 bases separated the two germline ends.

This clonotype showed up many times. The V call is TRBV10-3, the J call TRBJ2-3; 8 positions match TRBD2. Losses at the gene ends were 8 bases for V and 0 bases for J; bases not matched to a gene: 13. CDR1 is ENHRY and CDR2 is SYGVKD in the germline V gene. The CDR3 is 17 residues long. This CDR3 reads CAIASSRGETSTDTQYF. CDR3 sequence (DNA): TGTGCCATCGCCTCCTCGCGGGGGGAAACTAGCACAGATACGCAGTATTTT.

This clonotype was detected ten times or more. This chain connects TRBV7-2 to TRBJ2-7, with 9 bases that match TRBD2. Germline CDR1 SGHTA, CDR2 FQGNSA. There are 15 residues in the CDR3. After removal of 1 base from V and 5 bases from J, the junction contained 6 bases not matched to a gene. The chain's CDR3 is CASSLEGGGADEQYF. CDR3 DNA: TGTGCCAGCAGCTTAGAGGGCGGGGGGGCCGACGAGCAGTACTTC.

This clonotype occurred many times. The chain uses TRBV7-2 and TRBJ2-7; D is uncertain. V lost 5 bases to trimming and J lost 6 bases, with 14 bases between them. Germline lookup yields CDR1 SGHTA and CDR2 FQGNSA. The CDR3 runs to 13 residues. The CDR3 nucleotides read TGTGCCAGCAGCCCCCCCCACTGGTCCGAGCAGTACTTC. Amino acids: CASSPPHWSEQYF.

This clonotype came up a few times. The rearrangement joins TRBV6-5 to TRBJ2-1, with TRBD1 matching 9 bases. In germline, CDR1 is MNHEY, CDR2 SVGAGI. The CDR3 extends over 17 amino acids. The V segment lost 6 bases and the J segment 8 bases; nucleotides outside the gene matches: 17. The CDR3 sequence: CASRPPHRTGEGYEQFF. The CDR3 nucleotides are TGTGCCAGCAGGCCCCCCCACAGGACAGGGGAAGGCTATGAGCAGTTCTTC.

For this clonotype: At one boundary the junction diverges from the germline segment, which might be a read error. The rearrangement uses TRBV9 and TRBJ2-3; D is possibly TRBD1 (6 bases). Germline CDR1 reads SGDLS; CDR2 reads YYNGEE. The CDR3 loop spans 13 amino acids. CDR3 in amino acids: CASNEGGADRQYF. The CDR3, as DNA: TGTGCCAGCAACGAAGGGGGTGCAGATAGGCAGTATTTT.

This clonotype was recorded at least ten times. The rearrangement links TRBV28 to TRBJ2-1; 9 nucleotides agree with TRBD2. Germline V gene lookup returns CDR1 MDHEN and CDR2 SYDVKM. The CDR3 sequence is 16 residues long. Trimming cost V 3 bases and J 5 bases; bases outside gene matches: 8. CDR3 nucleotides: TGTGCCAGCAGTTTTAAGGTAGCGGGGGAACACAATGAGCAGTTCTTC. It encodes CASSFKVAGEHNEQFF.

In this sample, this clonotype turned up many times. The rearrangement links TRBV3-1 to TRBJ1-5; D gene ambiguous. This CDR3 spans 15 amino acids. Trimming removed 1 base at V and 5 bases at J, with 12 bases between. Germline V gene lookup returns CDR1 LGHDT and CDR2 YNNKEL (reference sequence). CDR3 amino acids: CASSQVFQADQPQHF. In nucleotides, the CDR3 is TGTGCCAGCAGCCAAGTTTTCCAGGCGGATCAGCCCCAGCATTTT.

This clonotype came up once. The chain recombines TRBV20-1 with TRBJ2-1, with unresolved D. The V end was cut by 4 bases, the J end by 0 bases, with 13 bases between. CDR3 length: 15 residues. Germline lookup yields CDR1 DFQATT and CDR2 SNEGSKA (reference sequence). CDR3 nucleotides: TGCAGTGCTAACGCCGGGCCTAGCTCCTACAATGAGCAGTTCTTC. It specifies CSANAGPSSYNEQFF.

There are a few counts of this clonotype. The V call is TRBV28, the J call TRBJ2-5, with TRBD1 as a possible D gene (6 bases). Trimming removed 2 bases at V and 10 bases at J, with 26 bases between. This CDR3 is built from 17 residues. Germline values: CDR1 MDHEN, CDR2 SYDVKM. The CDR3 coding sequence is TGTGCCAGCAGTTTACCCGAGGGGGTTTTAACGAAGGGATACCAGTACTTC. Amino acids: CASSLPEGVLTKGYQYF.

This clonotype has a count of ten or more. The rearrangement joins TRBV20-1 to TRBJ2-7; TRBD1 agrees at 8 bases. Germline-derived CDR1 and CDR2 are DFQATT and SNEGSKA (reference sequence). The ends lost 6 bases at V and 3 bases at J; junction bases unmatched: 10. The CDR3 has 14 residues. This chain's CDR3 is CSAKTGTGLYEQYF. In DNA, the CDR3 is TGCAGTGCAAAAACCGGGACAGGACTCTACGAGCAGTACTTC.

Many counts were recorded for this clonotype. The V gene is TRBV5-1, the J gene TRBJ1-1; TRBD1 matches 7 bases. This CDR3 is 14 amino acids long. Germline-derived CDR1 and CDR2 are SGHRS and YFSETQ. Trimming at V came to 6 bases and at J to 4 bases, leaving 9 bases not matched to a gene. The CDR3 region has the DNA TGCGCCAGCACCAGACAGGGATCGGGCACTGAAGCTTTCTTT. Translating gives CASTRQGSGTEAFF. The full variable domain, its missing parts supplied by reference TRBV5-1 and TRBJ1-1, is KAGVTQTPRYLIKTRGQQVTLSCSPISGHRSVSWYQQTPGQGLQFLFEYFSETQRNKGNFPGRFSGRQFSNSRSEMNVSTLELGDSALYLCASTRQGSGTEAFFGQGTRLTVV.

As for this clonotype: A much larger clone lies a single base off, so this may be a read error. The rearrangement uses TRBV7-9 and TRBJ2-3; D not resolved. The germline gives CDR1 SEHNR, CDR2 FQNEAQ (reference sequence). The length of the CDR3 is 14 residues. The CDR3 DNA reads TGTACCAGCAGCGCCCTAATTGGGGCAGATACGCAGTATTTT. Translation: CTSSALIGADTQYF.

Many counts were recorded for this clonotype. The chain links TRBV29-1 to TRBJ2-5; 9 bases line up with TRBD1. This CDR3 has 15 amino acids. Germline loops: CDR1 SQVTM, CDR2 ANQGSEA. With 5 bases clipped from V and 2 bases from J, the junction kept 9 bases outside the gene matches. The CDR3: CSVQGTGSLQETQYF. CDR3 bases: TGCAGCGTTCAGGGGACAGGGTCACTTCAAGAGACCCAGTACTTC.

This clonotype was counted between two and nine times. The V call is TRBV7-9, the J call TRBJ2-5; 8 nucleotides agree with TRBD2. In germline, CDR1 is SEHNR, CDR2 FQNEAQ (reference sequence). The CDR3 covers 15 residues. Trimming removed 8 bases from V and 1 base from J; junction bases left unmatched: 9. CDR3 nucleotide sequence: TGTGCCAGCCGAAACGCTGCGGGGGGCCAAGAGACCCAGTACTTC. Its translation is CASRNAAGGQETQYF. Drawing the rest from reference TRBV7-9 and TRBJ2-5, the complete variable domain is DTGVSQNPRHKITKRGQNVTFRCDPISEHNRLYWYRQTLGQGPEFLTYFQNEAQLEKSRLLSDRFSAERPKGSFSTLEIQRTEQGDSAMYLCASRNAAGGQETQYFGPGTRLLVL.

This clonotype was detected ten times or more. The chain has TRBV28 and TRBJ2-5, with TRBD2 identical over 10 bases. The CDR3 runs to 17 residues. The germline V gene has CDR1 MDHEN and CDR2 SYDVKM. V was pared by 3 bases and J by 2 bases, with 9 bases of the junction left unmatched. The CDR3 nucleotides read TGTGCCAGCAGTTTCCAGCGGGGGGGAGGAGGGCAAGAGACCCAGTACTTC. This gives the protein CASSFQRGGGGQETQYF.

This clonotype was detected ten times or more. The chain has TRBV5-1 and TRBJ2-3; TRBD2 matches at 8 bases. CDR3 length: 15 amino acids. Trimming cost V 0 bases and J 6 bases; bases outside gene matches: 6. Looked up from germline, CDR1 is SGHRS and CDR2 is YFSETQ. This CDR3 reads CASSLVLAGVDTQYF. In DNA form, the CDR3 reads TGCGCCAGCAGCTTGGTCCTAGCGGGTGTTGATACGCAGTATTTT.

This clonotype was observed many times. The J gene is TRBJ2-2, the V gene TRBV7-9, with 11 positions matching TRBD1. The length of the CDR3 is 15 residues. Trimming cost V 5 bases and J 4 bases; bases outside gene matches: 3. Germline V gene lookup returns CDR1 SEHNR and CDR2 FQNEAQ (reference sequence). The CDR3 is CASSPDRGPTGELFF. CDR3 DNA sequence: TGTGCCAGCAGCCCGGACAGGGGGCCCACCGGGGAGCTGTTTTTT.